This entry is about one TCR beta chain. This receptor's antigen is unknown. Qualities for individual bases were not recorded, and no much larger clone is one base off. V gives up 0 bases and J gives up 9 bases, and the segment between their germline ends measures 14 bases. As encoded in the germline V gene, CDR1 is SGHTA while CDR2 is FQGNSA. From its cysteine to its phenylalanine, the CDR3 spans 14 amino acids. Only CDR3 DNA remains: 42 bases, in frame from the first base. This entry is derived from a study of shared clonotypes between healthy human individuals (dated by TCRdb to the early 2020s). In the study overall: A few men and two women, aged 18 to 49 years, made up the cohort. To increase sequencing depth and limit assay-specific biases, different laboratories used diverse techniques to prepare libraries and sequence TCR repertoires. Each donor's leukapheresis produced roughly between roughly 0.94 and 9.5 billion PBMCs. For each donor, CD4 naive and CD4 memory were each given three plates, CD8 naive was given two plates, and CD8 memory was given one plate. Blood TCR repertoires of roughly five healthy adults were deeply sequenced to estimate repertoire size and the extent of clonotype sharing between individuals.

TCR CDR3 regions were amplified from genomic DNA by multiplex PCR using the deep immunoSEQ assay. Extracted genomic DNA from each cell subset was distributed evenly across all wells of several immunoSEQ 96-well plates, and each plate was treated as a replicate. Each replicate PCR for sorted subsets received 150 to 250 ng genomic DNA, equal to 30,000 or so T cell genomes. Purified libraries were quantified with a Qubit 3.0 fluorometer, sized on a Bioanalyzer 2100, and re-quantified with the KAPA Library Quantification kit. Every immunoSEQ 96-well plate was sequenced on a dedicated single-read 150-cycle Illumina NextSeq 550 flow cell. The authors' pipeline ran thus. Because the immunoSEQ output held only junctional sequences and lacked quality scores, the filtering could not match the filtering applied to full-length reads. To assign V/J genes and CDR3, sequences were annotated against IMGT germline references using PyIR, a Python wrapper for IgBLAST v1.9. Reads were removed for weak V/J assignments (E-value above 1e-6), missing CDR3, stop codons, out-of-frame junctions, or ambiguous translated residues. V3J clonotypes were defined as sequences sharing an identical inferred V gene, J gene, and CDR3 amino acid sequence. Percentage overlap between repertoires was computed as shared unique clonotypes divided by the size of the smaller repertoire. Three approaches were used to assess repertoire richness: RTK rarefaction, the Chao1 estimator, and Recon v2.1 estimates of unobserved clonotypes. For all TCRbeta clonotypes obtained by the gDNA method from a handful of donors, generation probabilities were computed with OLGA. Sourced from immuneACCESS, this table was stored by TCRdb with only in-frame sequences that have V and J called. A share of the clones is absent; for the studies checked, an unresolved V gene accounts for under half, and the remainder has no known explanation. Clone size and the V and J calls come from that table; the DNA yielded D and trimming. Within this sample are around 700,000 clones, with roughly 78% of them counted one time only. The ten biggest clones cover approximately 1.8% of the sample.

Study-level results and caveats: Sampling was restricted to blood, and TCR repertoires in tissues likely differ from the TCR repertoires found in blood. Across four donors, around 5.4% of naive CD4, roughly 3.5% of naive CD8, under 2.5% of memory CD4, and about 0.44% of memory CD8 clonotypes were shared. Pairwise subsampling indicated that sequencing depth was expected to affect the degree of clonotype sharing among donors. Because the study included a small number of donors, the genetic and exposure-history diversity represented was limited. Rarefaction of sorted-subset datasets indicated incomplete sequencing despite the large sequencing depth. Compared with non-shared clonotypes, clonotypes shared by all four sorted-subset donors had higher generation probabilities. Larger estimated clonotype richness was generally found for naive subsets than for memory subsets.

Donors were healthy HIV-negative adults with no recently reported acute infections or vaccinations. Only Caucasian adults living in Nashville, Tennessee, USA were represented among the donors. CD4+ T cells were enriched by magnetic negative selection; naive cells were then positively selected on CD45RA, and the negative fraction formed the memory subset. Blood was collected by leukapheresis, and PBMCs were isolated by Ficoll-Histopaque density gradient centrifugation and then cryopreserved in liquid nitrogen vapor phase. Analytical flow cytometry was used to check the purity and quantity of each magnetically sorted T cell population. From each sorted fraction, genomic DNA was isolated and quantified by UV absorbance on a Nanodrop 2000c.

The chain couples TRBV7-2 to TRBJ2-5, with TRBD1 tentatively as D gene (5 bases match). The receptor was derived from a woman between 25 and 40 years old in good health. Specimen: memory CD4+ T cells sorted from blood. The sample's cell subset or site, from its label and the paper: CD45RA-negative fraction. CDR3 region: CASSLASGSGAQYF. The nucleotide sequence is TGTGCCAGCAGCTTAGCATCAGGGTCAGGAGCCCAGTACTTC.